The table lists the clone carrying this TCR beta chain with many counts. This CDR3 spans 16 amino acids. The ends were cut back, 6 bases at V and 5 bases at J, with 19 bases in the middle. Looked up from germline, CDR1 is SGHNT and CDR2 is YENEEA. Sampled blood was obtained at baseline, cycle 4 day 1, and cycle 7 day 1. The entry originates in a study of OX40 agonist ivuxolimab in advanced cancers. Across the study: Given to patients was ivuxolimab, an agonistic anti-OX40 (CD134) antibody. A partial response was reached by three patients: one with hepatocellular carcinoma and two with cutaneous melanoma.

Profiling relied on immunoSEQ multiplex PCR, and the TCRdb table lists in-frame clones only, not all of them. The sample lists 150,000 to 180,000 clones; 90% to 95% were seen once. The specimen was CD4+ or CD8+ T cells sorted from blood, collected in a trial of the OX40 agonist ivuxolimab. The TCR originated in an adult with an advanced solid tumor such as melanoma, head and neck, liver or kidney cancer. The V call is TRBV11-3, the J call TRBJ2-2, with D hard to call. The CDR3 DNA is TGTGCCAGCAGTCAAGAACCGGGCGCTGGAACCGGGGAGCTGTTTTTT. As protein: CASSQEPGAGTGELFF.